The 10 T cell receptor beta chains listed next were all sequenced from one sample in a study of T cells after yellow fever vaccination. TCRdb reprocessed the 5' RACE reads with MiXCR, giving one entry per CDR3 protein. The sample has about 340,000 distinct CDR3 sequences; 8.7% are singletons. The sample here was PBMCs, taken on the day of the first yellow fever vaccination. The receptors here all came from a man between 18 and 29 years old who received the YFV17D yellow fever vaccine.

CDR3 residues: CATSDGRVEKLFF. For the CDR3, the DNA is TGTGCCACCAGTGACGGCCGAGTTGAAAAACTGTTTTTT. The genes are TRBV24-1 and TRBJ1-4; no firm D call. Germline V gene data show CDR1 as KGHDR and CDR2 as SFDVKD. The CDR3 sequence is 13 residues long. V lost 4 bases and J lost 7, with 9 bases in between.

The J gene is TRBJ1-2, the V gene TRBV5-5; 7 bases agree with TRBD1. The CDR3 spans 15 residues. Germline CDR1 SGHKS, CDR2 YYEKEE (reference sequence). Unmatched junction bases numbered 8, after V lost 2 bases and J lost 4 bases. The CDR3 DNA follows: TGTGCCAGCAGCTTAAGTATGGGACAGATCTATGGCTACACCTTC. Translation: CASSLSMGQIYGYTF.

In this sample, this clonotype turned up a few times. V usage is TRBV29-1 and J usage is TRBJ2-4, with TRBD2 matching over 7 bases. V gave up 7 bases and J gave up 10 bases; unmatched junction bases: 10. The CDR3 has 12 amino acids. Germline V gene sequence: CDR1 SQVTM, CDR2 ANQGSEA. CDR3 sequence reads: CSAGGSAIIQYF. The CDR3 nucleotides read TGCAGCGCGGGGGGATCGGCTATAATTCAGTACTTC.

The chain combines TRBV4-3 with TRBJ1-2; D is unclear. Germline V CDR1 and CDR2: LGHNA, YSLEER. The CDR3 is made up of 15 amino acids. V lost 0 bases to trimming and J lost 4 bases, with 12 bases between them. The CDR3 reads CASSQDSAGAYGYTF. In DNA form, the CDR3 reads TGCGCCAGCAGCCAAGATTCCGCGGGCGCCTATGGCTACACCTTC.

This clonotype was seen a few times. The CDR3 here is CASSIGRSSLNFHGYTF. As DNA, the CDR3 is TGTGCCAGTAGTATCGGCAGAAGTTCCCTTAACTTTCATGGCTACACCTTC. The J gene is TRBJ1-2, the V gene TRBV19; D not resolved. From germline, CDR1 is LNHDA and CDR2 SQIVND (reference sequence). The CDR3 runs to 17 residues. With 3 bases removed from V and 6 bases from J, the gap between germline ends came to 23 bases.

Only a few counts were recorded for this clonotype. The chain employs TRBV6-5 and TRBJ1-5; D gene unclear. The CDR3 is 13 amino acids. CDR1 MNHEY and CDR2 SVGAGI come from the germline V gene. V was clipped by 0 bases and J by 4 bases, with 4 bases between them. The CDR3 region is CASSYSRNQPQHF. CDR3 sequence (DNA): TGTGCCAGCAGTTACTCAAGGAATCAGCCCCAGCATTTT.

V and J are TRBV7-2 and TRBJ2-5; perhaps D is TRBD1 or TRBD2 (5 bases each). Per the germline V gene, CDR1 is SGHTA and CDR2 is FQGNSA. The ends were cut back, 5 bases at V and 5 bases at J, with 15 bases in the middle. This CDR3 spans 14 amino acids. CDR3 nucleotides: TGTGCCAGCAGCCTTAGGGACGGCTGGGAGACCCAGTACTTC. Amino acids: CASSLRDGWETQYF.

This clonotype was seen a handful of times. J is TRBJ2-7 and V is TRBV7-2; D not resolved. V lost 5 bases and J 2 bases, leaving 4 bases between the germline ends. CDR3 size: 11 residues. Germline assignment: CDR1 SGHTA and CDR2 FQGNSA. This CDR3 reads CASSGAYEQYF. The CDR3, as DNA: TGTGCCAGCAGCGGGGCCTACGAGCAGTACTTC.

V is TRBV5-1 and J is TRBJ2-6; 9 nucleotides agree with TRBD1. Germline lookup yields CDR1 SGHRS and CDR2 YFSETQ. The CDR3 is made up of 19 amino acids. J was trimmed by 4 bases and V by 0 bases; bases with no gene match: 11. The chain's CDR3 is CASSLARDRARSGANVLTF. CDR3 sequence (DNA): TGCGCCAGCAGCTTGGCCCGGGACAGGGCGAGGTCCGGGGCCAACGTCCTGACTTTC. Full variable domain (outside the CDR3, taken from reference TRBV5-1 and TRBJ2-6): KAGVTQTPRYLIKTRGQQVTLSCSPISGHRSVSWYQQTPGQGLQFLFEYFSETQRNKGNFPGRFSGRQFSNSRSEMNVSTLELGDSALYLCASSLARDRARSGANVLTFGAGSRLTVL.

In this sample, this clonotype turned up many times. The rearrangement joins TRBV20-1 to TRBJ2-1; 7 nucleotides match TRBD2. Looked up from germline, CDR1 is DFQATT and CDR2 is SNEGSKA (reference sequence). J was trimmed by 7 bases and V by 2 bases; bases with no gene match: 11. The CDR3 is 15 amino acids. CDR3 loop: CSARFSYRGVNEQFF. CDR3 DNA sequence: TGCAGTGCTAGATTCTCCTACCGGGGGGTGAATGAGCAGTTCTTC.